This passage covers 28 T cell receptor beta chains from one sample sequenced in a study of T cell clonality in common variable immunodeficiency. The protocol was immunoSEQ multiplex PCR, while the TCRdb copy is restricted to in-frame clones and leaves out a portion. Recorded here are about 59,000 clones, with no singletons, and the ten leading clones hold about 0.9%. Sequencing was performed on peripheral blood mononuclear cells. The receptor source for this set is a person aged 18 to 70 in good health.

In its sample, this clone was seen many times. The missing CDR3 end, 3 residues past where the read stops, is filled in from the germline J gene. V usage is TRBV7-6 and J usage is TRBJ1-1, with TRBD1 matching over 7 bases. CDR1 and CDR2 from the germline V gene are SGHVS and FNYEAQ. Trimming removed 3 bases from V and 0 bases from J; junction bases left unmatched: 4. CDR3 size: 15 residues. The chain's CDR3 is CASSFRQGMNTEAFF. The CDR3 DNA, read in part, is TGTGCCAGCAGCTTTAGACAGGGCATGAACACTGAA.

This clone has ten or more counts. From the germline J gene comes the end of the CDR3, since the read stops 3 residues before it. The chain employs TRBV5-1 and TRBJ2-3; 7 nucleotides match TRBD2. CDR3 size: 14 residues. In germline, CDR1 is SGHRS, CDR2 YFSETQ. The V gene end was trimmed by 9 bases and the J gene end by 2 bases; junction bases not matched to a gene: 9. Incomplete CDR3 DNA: TGCGCCACTTCCCGGGACTATACCACAGATACG. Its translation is CATSRDYTTDT. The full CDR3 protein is CATSRDYTTDTQYF.

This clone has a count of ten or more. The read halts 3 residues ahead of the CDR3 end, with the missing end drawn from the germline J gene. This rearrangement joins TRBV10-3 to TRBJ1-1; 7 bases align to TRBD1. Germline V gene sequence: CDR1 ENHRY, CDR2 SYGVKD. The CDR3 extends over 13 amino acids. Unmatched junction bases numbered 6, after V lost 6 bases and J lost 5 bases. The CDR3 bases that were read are TGTGCCATCAGCCGGACAGGAGGGACTGAA. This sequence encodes CAISRTGGTE. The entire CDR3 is CAISRTGGTEAFF.

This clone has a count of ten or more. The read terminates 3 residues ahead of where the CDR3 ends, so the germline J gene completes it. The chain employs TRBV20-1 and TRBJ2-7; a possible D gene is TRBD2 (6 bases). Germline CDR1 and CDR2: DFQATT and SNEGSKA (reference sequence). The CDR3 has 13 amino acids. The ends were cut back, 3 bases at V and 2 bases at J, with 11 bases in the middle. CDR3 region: CSARVASAYEQYF. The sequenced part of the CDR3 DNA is TGCAGTGCTAGGGTGGCTAGCGCCTACGAG.

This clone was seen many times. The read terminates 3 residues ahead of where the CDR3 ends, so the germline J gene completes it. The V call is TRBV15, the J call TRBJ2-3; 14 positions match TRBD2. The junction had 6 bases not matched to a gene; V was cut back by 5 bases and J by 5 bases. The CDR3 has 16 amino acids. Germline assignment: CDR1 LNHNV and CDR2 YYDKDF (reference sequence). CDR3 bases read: TGTGCCACCAGCGGGACTAGCGGGAGTGGTGGAGATACG. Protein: CATSGTSGSGGDT. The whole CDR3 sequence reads CATSGTSGSGGDTQYF.

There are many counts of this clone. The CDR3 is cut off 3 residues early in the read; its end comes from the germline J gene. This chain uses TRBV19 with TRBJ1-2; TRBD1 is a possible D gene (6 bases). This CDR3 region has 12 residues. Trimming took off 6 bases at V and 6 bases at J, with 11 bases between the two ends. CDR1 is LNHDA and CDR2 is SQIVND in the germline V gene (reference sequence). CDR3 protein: CASRNRDDGYTF. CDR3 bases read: TGTGCCAGTAGGAACAGGGACGATGGC.

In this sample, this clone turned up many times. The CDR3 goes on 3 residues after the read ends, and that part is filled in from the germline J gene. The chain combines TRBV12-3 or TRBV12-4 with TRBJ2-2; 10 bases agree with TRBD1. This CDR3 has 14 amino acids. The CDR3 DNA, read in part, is TGTGCCAGCAGTAAGGGACAGGGGAATGAAAAG. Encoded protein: CASSKGQGNEK. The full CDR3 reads CASSKGQGNEKLFF.

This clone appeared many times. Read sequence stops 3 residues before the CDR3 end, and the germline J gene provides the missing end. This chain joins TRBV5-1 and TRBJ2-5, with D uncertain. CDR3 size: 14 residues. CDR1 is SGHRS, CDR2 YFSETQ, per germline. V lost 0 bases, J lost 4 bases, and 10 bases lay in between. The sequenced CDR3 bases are TGCGCCAGCAGCTTGGCCGGGTCGGGAGAGACC. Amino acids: CASSLAGSGET. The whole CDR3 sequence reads CASSLAGSGETQYF.

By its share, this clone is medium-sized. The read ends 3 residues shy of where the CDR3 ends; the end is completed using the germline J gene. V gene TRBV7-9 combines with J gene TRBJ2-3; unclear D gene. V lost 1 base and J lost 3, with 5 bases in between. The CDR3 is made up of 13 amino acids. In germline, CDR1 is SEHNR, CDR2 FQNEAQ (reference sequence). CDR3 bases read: TGTGCCAGCAGCTTAGAAGGGACAGATACG. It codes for CASSLEGTDT. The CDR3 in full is CASSLEGTDTQYF.

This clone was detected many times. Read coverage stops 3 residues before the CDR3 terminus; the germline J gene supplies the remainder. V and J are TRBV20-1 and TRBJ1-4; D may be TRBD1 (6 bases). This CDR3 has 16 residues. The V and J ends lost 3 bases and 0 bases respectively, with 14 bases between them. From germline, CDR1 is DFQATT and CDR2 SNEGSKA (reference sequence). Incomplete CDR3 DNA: TGCAGTGCTAGGGCCGGGACATTTGCAACTAATGAAAAA. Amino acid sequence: CSARAGTFATNEK. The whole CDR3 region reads CSARAGTFATNEKLFF.

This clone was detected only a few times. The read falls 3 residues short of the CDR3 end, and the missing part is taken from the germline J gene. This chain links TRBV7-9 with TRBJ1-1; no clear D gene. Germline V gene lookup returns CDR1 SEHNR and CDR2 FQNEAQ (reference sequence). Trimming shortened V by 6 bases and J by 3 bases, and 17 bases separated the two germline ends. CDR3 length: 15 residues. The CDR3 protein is CASSFVRVSDTEAFF. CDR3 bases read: TGTGCCAGCAGTTTCGTAAGGGTGTCGGACACTGAA.

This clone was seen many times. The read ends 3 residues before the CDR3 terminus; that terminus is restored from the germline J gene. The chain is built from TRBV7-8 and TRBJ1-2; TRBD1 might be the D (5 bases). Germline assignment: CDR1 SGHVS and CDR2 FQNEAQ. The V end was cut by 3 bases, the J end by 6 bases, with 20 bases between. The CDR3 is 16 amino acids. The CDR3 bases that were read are TGTGCCAGCAGCTTCCGTCCCCATCAGGGAAGCGATGGC. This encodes CASSFRPHQGSDG. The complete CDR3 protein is CASSFRPHQGSDGYTF.

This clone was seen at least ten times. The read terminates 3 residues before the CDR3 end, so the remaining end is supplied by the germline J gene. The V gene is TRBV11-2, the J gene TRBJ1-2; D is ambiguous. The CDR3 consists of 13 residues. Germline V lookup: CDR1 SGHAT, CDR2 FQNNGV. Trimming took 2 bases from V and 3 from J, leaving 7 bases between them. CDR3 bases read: TGTGCCAGCAGCTTAAGTCAGGACTATGGC. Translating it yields CASSLSQDYG. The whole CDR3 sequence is CASSLSQDYGYTF.

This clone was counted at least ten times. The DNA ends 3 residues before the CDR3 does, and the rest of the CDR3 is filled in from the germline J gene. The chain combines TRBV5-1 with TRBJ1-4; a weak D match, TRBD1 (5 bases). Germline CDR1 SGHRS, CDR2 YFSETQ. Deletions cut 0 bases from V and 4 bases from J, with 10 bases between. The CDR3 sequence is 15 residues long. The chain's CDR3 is CASSLVGASNEKLFF. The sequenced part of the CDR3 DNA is TGCGCCAGCAGCTTGGTAGGGGCAAGTAATGAAAAA.

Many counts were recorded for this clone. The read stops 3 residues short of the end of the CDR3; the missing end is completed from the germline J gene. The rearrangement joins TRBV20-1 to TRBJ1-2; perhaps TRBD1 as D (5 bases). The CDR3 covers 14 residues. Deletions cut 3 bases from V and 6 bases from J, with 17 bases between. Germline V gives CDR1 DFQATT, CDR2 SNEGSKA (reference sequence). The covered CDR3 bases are TGCAGTGCTAGGCGGCGGGGGTACGTGGATGGC. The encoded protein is CSARRRGYVDG. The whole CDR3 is CSARRRGYVDGYTF.

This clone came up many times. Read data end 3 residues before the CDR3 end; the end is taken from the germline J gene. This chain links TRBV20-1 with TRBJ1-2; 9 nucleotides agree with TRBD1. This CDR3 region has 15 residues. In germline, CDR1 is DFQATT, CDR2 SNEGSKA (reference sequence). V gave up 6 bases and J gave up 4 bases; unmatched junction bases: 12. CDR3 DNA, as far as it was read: TGCAGTGCCTCGGGACAGGGAGAGGGTGGCTATGGC. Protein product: CSASGQGEGGYG. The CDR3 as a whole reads CSASGQGEGGYGYTF.

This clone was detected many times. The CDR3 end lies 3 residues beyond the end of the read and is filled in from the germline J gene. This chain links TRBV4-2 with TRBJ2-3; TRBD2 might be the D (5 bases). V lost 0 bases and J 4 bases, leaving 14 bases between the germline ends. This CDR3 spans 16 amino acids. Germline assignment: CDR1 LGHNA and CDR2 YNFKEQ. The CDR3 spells CASSQDSVASPDTQYF. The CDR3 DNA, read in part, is TGTGCCAGCAGCCAAGATTCCGTCGCTAGCCCAGATACG.

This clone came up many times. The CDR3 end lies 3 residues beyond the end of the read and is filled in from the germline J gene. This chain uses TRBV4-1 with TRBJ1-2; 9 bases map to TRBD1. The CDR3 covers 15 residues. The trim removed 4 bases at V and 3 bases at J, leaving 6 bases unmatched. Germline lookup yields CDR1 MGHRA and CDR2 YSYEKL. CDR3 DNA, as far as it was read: TGCGCCAGCAGCCTTGACAGGGGGATTTACTATGGC. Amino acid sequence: CASSLDRGIYYG. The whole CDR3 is CASSLDRGIYYGYTF.

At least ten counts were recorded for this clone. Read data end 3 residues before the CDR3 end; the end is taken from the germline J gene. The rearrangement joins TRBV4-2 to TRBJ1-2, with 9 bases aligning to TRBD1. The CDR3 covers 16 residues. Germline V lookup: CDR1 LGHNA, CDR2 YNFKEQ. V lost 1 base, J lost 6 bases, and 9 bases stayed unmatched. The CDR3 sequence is CASSQGTGGARDGYTF. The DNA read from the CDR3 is TGTGCCAGCAGCCAAGGAACAGGGGGCGCCCGGGATGGC.

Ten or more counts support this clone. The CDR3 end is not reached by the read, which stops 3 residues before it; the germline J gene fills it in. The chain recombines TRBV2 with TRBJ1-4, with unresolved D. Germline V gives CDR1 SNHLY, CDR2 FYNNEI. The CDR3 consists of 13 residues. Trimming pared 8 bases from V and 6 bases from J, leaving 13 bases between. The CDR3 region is CASLRDSDEKLFF. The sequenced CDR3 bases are TGTGCCAGCTTACGGGATAGCGATGAAAAA. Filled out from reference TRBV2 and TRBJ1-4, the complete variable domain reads EPEVTQTPSHQVTQMGQEVILRCVPISNHLYFYWYRQILGQKVEFLVSFYNNEISEKSEIFDDQFSVERPDGSNFTLKIRSTKLEDSAMYFCASLRDSDEKLFFGSGTQLSVL.

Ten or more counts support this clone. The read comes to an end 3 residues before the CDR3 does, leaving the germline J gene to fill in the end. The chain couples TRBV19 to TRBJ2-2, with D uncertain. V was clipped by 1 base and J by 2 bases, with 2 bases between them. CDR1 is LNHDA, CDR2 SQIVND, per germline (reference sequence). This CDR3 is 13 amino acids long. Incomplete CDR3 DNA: TGTGCCAGTAGTATAGCAAACACCGGGGAG. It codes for CASSIANTGE. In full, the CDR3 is CASSIANTGELFF.

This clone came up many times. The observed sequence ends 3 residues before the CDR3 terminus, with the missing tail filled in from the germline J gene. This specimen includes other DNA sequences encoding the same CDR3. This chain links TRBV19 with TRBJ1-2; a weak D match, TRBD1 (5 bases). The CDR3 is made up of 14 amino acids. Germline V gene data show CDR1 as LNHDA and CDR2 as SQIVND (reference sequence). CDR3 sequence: CASSTDLRGEGYTF. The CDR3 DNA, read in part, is TGTGCCAGTAGTACCGATCTACGAGGGGAAGGC.

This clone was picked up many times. The CDR3 loop is CSANSRDYSGADTQYF. Partial CDR3 DNA: TGCAGTGCTAACTCCCGGGACTACTCAGGGGCAGATACG. The gene calls are TRBV20-1 and TRBJ2-3, with D maybe TRBD2 (7 bases). The sequence runs out 3 residues before the end of the CDR3; the remainder is reconstructed from the germline J gene. Germline CDR1 reads DFQATT; CDR2 reads SNEGSKA (reference sequence). CDR3 size: 16 residues. V was cut by 4 bases and J by 4 bases, with 21 bases left in between.

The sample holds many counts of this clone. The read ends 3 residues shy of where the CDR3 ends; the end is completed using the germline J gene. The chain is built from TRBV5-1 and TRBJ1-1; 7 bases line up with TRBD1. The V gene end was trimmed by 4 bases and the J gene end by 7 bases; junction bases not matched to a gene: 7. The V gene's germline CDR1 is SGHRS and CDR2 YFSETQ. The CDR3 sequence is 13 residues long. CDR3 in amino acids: CASSPFGDSEAFF. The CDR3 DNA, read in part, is TGCGCCAGCAGCCCGTTCGGGGACAGTGAA.

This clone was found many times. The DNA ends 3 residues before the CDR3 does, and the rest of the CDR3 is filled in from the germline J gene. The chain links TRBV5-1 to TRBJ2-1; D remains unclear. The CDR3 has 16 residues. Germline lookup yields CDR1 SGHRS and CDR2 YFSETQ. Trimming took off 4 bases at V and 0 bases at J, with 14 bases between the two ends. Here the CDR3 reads CASSLDYLTSYNEQFF. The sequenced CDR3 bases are TGCGCCAGCAGCCTGGATTACTTAACCTCCTACAATGAG.

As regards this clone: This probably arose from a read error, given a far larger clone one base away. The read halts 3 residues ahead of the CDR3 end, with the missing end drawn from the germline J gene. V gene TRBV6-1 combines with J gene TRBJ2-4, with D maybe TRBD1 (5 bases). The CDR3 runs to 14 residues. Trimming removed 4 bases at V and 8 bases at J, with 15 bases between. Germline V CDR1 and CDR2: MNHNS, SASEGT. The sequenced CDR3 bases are TGTGCCAGCAGTGCAAGTGGCAAAGGGGACATT. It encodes CASSASGKGDI. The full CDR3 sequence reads CASSASGKGDIQYF.

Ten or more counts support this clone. The CDR3 reads CASSTTGLEGYTF. The covered CDR3 bases are TGTGCCAGCAGCACCACAGGGCTAGAGGGC. The gene calls are TRBV2 and TRBJ1-2, with D possibly being TRBD1 (6 bases). The DNA ends 3 residues before the CDR3 does, and the rest of the CDR3 is filled in from the germline J gene. This CDR3 is 13 amino acids long. Germline lookup yields CDR1 SNHLY and CDR2 FYNNEI.

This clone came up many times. CDR3 sequence reads: CASSWTDRVEKLFF. The DNA read from the CDR3 is TGCGCCAGCAGCTGGACCGACAGGGTCGAAAAA. This rearrangement joins TRBV5-1 to TRBJ1-4, with 7 bases aligning to TRBD1. From the germline J gene comes the end of the CDR3, since the read stops 3 residues before it. V was clipped by 3 bases and J by 8 bases; unmatched bases: 7. Germline V CDR1 and CDR2: SGHRS, YFSETQ. The CDR3 contains 14 residues.